Listed below are T cell receptor beta chains from one sample, sequenced in a study of PD-1 blockade in classical Hodgkin lymphoma. Only in-frame clones appear in the TCRdb table, and some are missing; sequencing was by immunoSEQ multiplex PCR. The table lists about 43,000 clones, under 75% of them singletons, with approximately 2.9% in the top ten. The sample here was peripheral blood mononuclear cells (PBMCs), taken before the second cycle of nivolumab. Receptors were obtained from a human donor with classical Hodgkin lymphoma. CDR3s include the opening cysteine and the closing phenylalanine or tryptophan. The D gene is left open where the match is weak. Clone size is shown for a subset of rows, as once, few, many or a class of expanded clone.

j_call: TRBJ2-3; d_call: TRBD2; clone_size: NA; cdr3_length: 15; v_call: TRBV19; cdr3_nt: TGTGCCATCTCCTTAGCGGGCCGAAGCACAGATACGCAGTATTTT; cdr3_aa: CAISLAGRSTDTQYF
j_call: TRBJ2-2; d_call: NA; clone_size: NA; cdr3_length: 15; v_call: TRBV5-1; cdr3_nt: TGCGCCAGCAAGGTACAGGGAGGAGTTACCGGGGAGCTGTTTTTT; cdr3_aa: CASKVQGGVTGELFF
j_call: TRBJ1-2; d_call: NA; clone_size: NA; cdr3_length: 14; v_call: TRBV7-2; cdr3_nt: TGTGCCAGCAGCCCTTATGCGGGGAACTATGGCTACACCTTC; cdr3_aa: CASSPYAGNYGYTF
j_call: TRBJ1-2; d_call: NA; clone_size: NA; cdr3_length: 13; v_call: TRBV28; cdr3_nt: TGTGCCAGCAGTTTGGGGTCCTATTCGGGCTACACCTTC; cdr3_aa: CASSLGSYSGYTF
j_call: TRBJ2-3; d_call: NA; clone_size: few; cdr3_length: 15; v_call: TRBV9; cdr3_nt: TGTGCCAGCAGCGGAACAGGCCCTGTAGGGGGTACGCAGTATTTT; cdr3_aa: CASSGTGPVGGTQYF
j_call: TRBJ2-7; d_call: TRBD2; clone_size: medium-sized; cdr3_length: 14; v_call: TRBV10-2; cdr3_nt: TGCGCCAGCAACCCTAGCGGGCCGTCCTACGAGCAGTACTTC; cdr3_aa: CASNPSGPSYEQYF
j_call: TRBJ2-5; d_call: NA; clone_size: NA; cdr3_length: 14; v_call: TRBV13; cdr3_nt: TGTGCCAGCAGCTCTACAGAGGAACAAGAGACCCAGTACTTC; cdr3_aa: CASSSTEEQETQYF
j_call: TRBJ2-7; d_call: NA; clone_size: NA; cdr3_length: 14; v_call: TRBV7-2; cdr3_nt: TGTGCCAGCAGCTTAGGGGGGCGTCCCTACGAGCAGTACTTC; cdr3_aa: CASSLGGRPYEQYF
j_call: TRBJ2-7; d_call: NA; clone_size: NA; cdr3_length: 12; v_call: TRBV27; cdr3_nt: TGTGCCAGCTGGGGGGACTCCTACGAGCAGTACTTC; cdr3_aa: CASWGDSYEQYF
j_call: TRBJ1-5; d_call: TRBD1; clone_size: many; cdr3_length: 15; v_call: TRBV7-8; cdr3_nt: TGTGCCAGCAGCCGAGCGGGGACAGGCGTCCAGCCCCAGCATTTT; cdr3_aa: CASSRAGTGVQPQHF
j_call: TRBJ1-3; d_call: NA; clone_size: NA; cdr3_length: 17; v_call: TRBV4-1; cdr3_nt: TGCGCCAGCAGCCAAAGGGACGGTCAAAGCTCTGGAAACACCATATATTTT; cdr3_aa: CASSQRDGQSSGNTIYF
j_call: TRBJ1-5; d_call: NA; clone_size: NA; cdr3_length: 14; v_call: TRBV7-9; cdr3_nt: TGTGCCAGCAGCTTCGCAGGGCGTGAGCAGCCCCAGCATTTT; cdr3_aa: CASSFAGREQPQHF
j_call: TRBJ2-4; d_call: NA; clone_size: once; cdr3_length: 13; v_call: TRBV11-2; cdr3_nt: TGTGCCAGCAGCTTCGGCGGAGAAAACATTCAGTACTTC; cdr3_aa: CASSFGGENIQYF
j_call: TRBJ1-2; d_call: NA; clone_size: NA; cdr3_length: 10; v_call: TRBV9; cdr3_nt: TGTGCCAGCGGGGGGAATGGCTACACCTTC; cdr3_aa: CASGGNGYTF
j_call: TRBJ2-7; d_call: NA; clone_size: NA; cdr3_length: 14; v_call: TRBV2; cdr3_nt: TGTGCCAGTAAAACGGGAATAGCTTCCTACGAGCAGTACTTC; cdr3_aa: CASKTGIASYEQYF
j_call: TRBJ2-2; d_call: TRBD2; clone_size: NA; cdr3_length: 16; v_call: TRBV5-4; cdr3_nt: TGTGCCAGCAGCCCAGCGGGGGAACCACGGGCCGGGGAGCTGTTTTTT; cdr3_aa: CASSPAGEPRAGELFF
j_call: TRBJ2-7; d_call: NA; clone_size: NA; cdr3_length: 12; v_call: TRBV7-9; cdr3_nt: TGTGCCAGCAGCGATACAGGGATCGAGCAGTACTTC; cdr3_aa: CASSDTGIEQYF
j_call: TRBJ1-1; d_call: NA; clone_size: NA; cdr3_length: 15; v_call: TRBV4-3; cdr3_nt: TGCGCCAGCAGCCAAGAGTTCTGGGGGCTCACTGAAGCTTTCTTT; cdr3_aa: CASSQEFWGLTEAFF
j_call: TRBJ2-1; d_call: TRBD1; clone_size: few; cdr3_length: 14; v_call: TRBV6-5; cdr3_nt: TGTGCCAGCAGTTACGGGACAGGGTGGAATGAGCAGTTCTTC; cdr3_aa: CASSYGTGWNEQFF
j_call: TRBJ2-1; d_call: NA; clone_size: NA; cdr3_length: 16; v_call: TRBV7-9; cdr3_nt: TGTGCCAGCATCCCTTTCGACGGGAGCTCCTACAATGAGCAGTTCTTC; cdr3_aa: CASIPFDGSSYNEQFF
j_call: TRBJ2-7; d_call: TRBD2; clone_size: NA; cdr3_length: 14; v_call: TRBV29-1; cdr3_nt: TGCAGCGCCACTGGGACTAGCGGGAGCAACGAGCAGTACTTC; cdr3_aa: CSATGTSGSNEQYF
j_call: TRBJ1-5; d_call: NA; clone_size: NA; cdr3_length: 15; v_call: TRBV4-3; cdr3_nt: TGCGCCAGCAGCCAAGAGAGCTGGGGGGATCAGCCCCAGCATTTT; cdr3_aa: CASSQESWGDQPQHF
j_call: TRBJ1-4; d_call: NA; clone_size: once; cdr3_length: 12; v_call: TRBV6-4; cdr3_nt: TGTGCCAGCGGTCAAACAGGGGAAAAACTGTTTTTT; cdr3_aa: CASGQTGEKLFF
j_call: TRBJ1-5; d_call: NA; clone_size: NA; cdr3_length: 12; v_call: TRBV7-9; cdr3_nt: TGTGCCAGCAGCTTAGCCCCGCAGCCCCAGCATTTT; cdr3_aa: CASSLAPQPQHF
j_call: TRBJ2-1; d_call: NA; clone_size: NA; cdr3_length: 16; v_call: TRBV5-6; cdr3_nt: TGTGCCAGCAGCTTGCCCCCTGCGGACTTTAAGTATGAGCAGTTCTTC; cdr3_aa: CASSLPPADFKYEQFF
j_call: TRBJ1-6; d_call: NA; clone_size: NA; cdr3_length: 16; v_call: TRBV5-1; cdr3_nt: TGCGCCAGCAGCTTGGGGTCAGGGAGGGATCGATCACCCCTCCACTTT; cdr3_aa: CASSLGSGRDRSPLHF
j_call: TRBJ1-1; d_call: TRBD1; clone_size: NA; cdr3_length: 15; v_call: TRBV9; cdr3_nt: TGTGCCAGCAGCGTCACGGGACAGGGGGGCACTGAAGCTTTCTTT; cdr3_aa: CASSVTGQGGTEAFF
j_call: TRBJ1-2; d_call: TRBD1; clone_size: NA; cdr3_length: 16; v_call: TRBV10-1; cdr3_nt: TGCGCCAGCAGTGGGCGGGCCGGACAGGGCGGGAAAGGCTACACCTTC; cdr3_aa: CASSGRAGQGGKGYTF
j_call: TRBJ2-1; d_call: TRBD2; clone_size: NA; cdr3_length: 14; v_call: TRBV6-4; cdr3_nt: TGTGCCAGCAGTAGTCTAGCGGGGGGGAATGAGCAGTTCTTC; cdr3_aa: CASSSLAGGNEQFF
j_call: TRBJ1-5; d_call: NA; clone_size: NA; cdr3_length: 13; v_call: TRBV27; cdr3_nt: TGTGCCAGCAGTACCCAAGCGGGCGGGTCCCAGCATTTT; cdr3_aa: CASSTQAGGSQHF
j_call: TRBJ1-4; d_call: NA; clone_size: NA; cdr3_length: 13; v_call: TRBV2; cdr3_nt: TGTGCCAGCAGTGAAGGCTACACAGCGAAACTGTTTTTT; cdr3_aa: CASSEGYTAKLFF
j_call: TRBJ1-2; d_call: TRBD1; clone_size: once; cdr3_length: 13; v_call: TRBV5-1; cdr3_nt: TGCGCCAGCAGCTTAGTACAGGGGGACGGCTACACCTTC; cdr3_aa: CASSLVQGDGYTF
j_call: TRBJ1-1; d_call: NA; clone_size: NA; cdr3_length: 17; v_call: TRBV7-8; cdr3_nt: TGTGCCAGCAGCTTAGCTTGGGGAGGAGTCATGAACACTGAAGCTTTCTTT; cdr3_aa: CASSLAWGGVMNTEAFF
j_call: TRBJ2-1; d_call: TRBD1; clone_size: NA; cdr3_length: 18; v_call: TRBV25-1; cdr3_nt: TGTGCCAGCAGTGAAATCGCAACCGGGACAGGCGCGAACGATGAGCAGTTCTTC; cdr3_aa: CASSEIATGTGANDEQFF
j_call: TRBJ1-4; d_call: TRBD1; clone_size: NA; cdr3_length: 12; v_call: TRBV5-6; cdr3_nt: TGTGCCAGCAGCTCGGACAGGGGAGAACTGTTTTTT; cdr3_aa: CASSSDRGELFF
j_call: TRBJ2-7; d_call: NA; clone_size: NA; cdr3_length: 13; v_call: TRBV6-6; cdr3_nt: TGTGCCAGCAGTTACGAGGCACTCTACGAGCAGTACTTC; cdr3_aa: CASSYEALYEQYF
j_call: TRBJ2-1; d_call: TRBD2; clone_size: NA; cdr3_length: 17; v_call: TRBV4-3; cdr3_nt: TGCGCCAGCAGCCAAGGGACTAGCGGGAGTTTTGGCAATGAGCAGTTCTTC; cdr3_aa: CASSQGTSGSFGNEQFF
j_call: TRBJ1-1; d_call: NA; clone_size: few; cdr3_length: 14; v_call: TRBV7-3; cdr3_nt: TGTGCCAGCAGCTTAGGAGGGGTGAACACTGAAGCTTTCTTT; cdr3_aa: CASSLGGVNTEAFF
j_call: TRBJ2-5; d_call: TRBD2; clone_size: NA; cdr3_length: 14; v_call: TRBV27; cdr3_nt: TGTGCCTACAGGGGGCTAGCGGGAGGAGAGACCCAGTACTTC; cdr3_aa: CAYRGLAGGETQYF
j_call: TRBJ2-3; d_call: NA; clone_size: NA; cdr3_length: 16; v_call: TRBV6-6; cdr3_nt: TGTGCCAGCAGGCGACTCGCCGGGACATCAATTCATACGCAGTATTTT; cdr3_aa: CASRRLAGTSIHTQYF
j_call: TRBJ2-1; d_call: NA; clone_size: NA; cdr3_length: 13; v_call: TRBV18; cdr3_nt: TGTGCCAGCTCACCGCCCACTAGTGGTGAGCAGTTCTTC; cdr3_aa: CASSPPTSGEQFF
j_call: TRBJ2-5; d_call: TRBD2; clone_size: NA; cdr3_length: 15; v_call: TRBV11-1; cdr3_nt: TGTGCCAGCAGCCCCCGGACTAGTGGGGGAAAGACCCAGTACTTC; cdr3_aa: CASSPRTSGGKTQYF
j_call: TRBJ2-7; d_call: NA; clone_size: NA; cdr3_length: 14; v_call: TRBV4-3; cdr3_nt: TGCGCCAGCAGCCAAGAGGAGGCTCCAACCGAGCAGTACTTC; cdr3_aa: CASSQEEAPTEQYF
j_call: TRBJ2-2; d_call: NA; clone_size: NA; cdr3_length: 14; v_call: TRBV19; cdr3_nt: TGTGCCAGTAAACCAGGGCGGAACACCGGGGAGCTGTTTTTT; cdr3_aa: CASKPGRNTGELFF
j_call: TRBJ2-3; d_call: TRBD2; clone_size: NA; cdr3_length: 14; v_call: TRBV27; cdr3_nt: TGTGCCAGCAGTACCGGGGGGGGGACAGATACGCAGTATTTT; cdr3_aa: CASSTGGGTDTQYF
j_call: TRBJ2-7; d_call: TRBD2; clone_size: few; cdr3_length: 19; v_call: TRBV13; cdr3_nt: TGTGCCAGCAGCAGAGTTTTAGCGGGACCTCTTCGGGAGGGCTACGAGCAGTACTTC; cdr3_aa: CASSRVLAGPLREGYEQYF
j_call: TRBJ2-1; d_call: NA; clone_size: few; cdr3_length: 17; v_call: TRBV27; cdr3_nt: TGTGCCAGCAGTTTTCCTTCAGGGTTTAGCTCCTACAATGAGCAGTTCTTC; cdr3_aa: CASSFPSGFSSYNEQFF
j_call: TRBJ1-2; d_call: NA; clone_size: NA; cdr3_length: 10; v_call: TRBV6-1; cdr3_nt: TGTGCCATAGAGCGGGGCCGCTACACCTTC; cdr3_aa: CAIERGRYTF
j_call: TRBJ1-2; d_call: NA; clone_size: NA; cdr3_length: 15; v_call: TRBV2; cdr3_nt: TGTGCCAGCAGTGAAGGGGGGGTAACGTGGGATGGCTACACCTTC; cdr3_aa: CASSEGGVTWDGYTF
j_call: TRBJ1-5; d_call: TRBD1; clone_size: NA; cdr3_length: 15; v_call: TRBV27; cdr3_nt: TGTGCCAGCAGTCTCCTACAGGGGAGCAATCAGCCCCAGCATTTT; cdr3_aa: CASSLLQGSNQPQHF
j_call: TRBJ2-3; d_call: NA; clone_size: NA; cdr3_length: 13; v_call: TRBV19; cdr3_nt: TGTGCCAGTATGCGCCCTTACACAGATACGCAGTATTTT; cdr3_aa: CASMRPYTDTQYF
j_call: TRBJ2-5; d_call: NA; clone_size: few; cdr3_length: 11; v_call: TRBV4-1; cdr3_nt: TGCGCCAGCAGCGCCCAAGAGACCCAGTACTTC; cdr3_aa: CASSAQETQYF
j_call: TRBJ2-3; d_call: TRBD2; clone_size: NA; cdr3_length: 18; v_call: TRBV9; cdr3_nt: TGTGCCAGCAGCGCCGGGACTAGCGGGGGGGCCTACACAGATACGCAGTATTTT; cdr3_aa: CASSAGTSGGAYTDTQYF
j_call: TRBJ2-7; d_call: NA; clone_size: NA; cdr3_length: 15; v_call: TRBV9; cdr3_nt: TGTGCCAGCAGCGCCCATACAGGGGGGGTGCCCGAGCAGTACTTC; cdr3_aa: CASSAHTGGVPEQYF